The text below deals with one TCR beta chain. This sample stems from a study of shared clonotypes between healthy human individuals. Sequencing used immunoSEQ multiplex PCR; TCRdb keeps in-frame clones, though not all of them. The table has roughly 2.4 million clones, approximately 95% seen once. Trimming removed 5 bases from V and 0 bases from J; junction bases left unmatched: 7. The germline CDR1 and CDR2 sequences are MDHEN and SYDVKM. The CDR3 loop spans 16 amino acids. Source material: naive CD4+ T cells sorted from blood. Described subset: CD45RA+ positively selected. The rearrangement links TRBV28 to TRBJ1-5; TRBD1 matches at 7 bases. The TCR sequence derives from a man between 18 and 29 years old in good health. The CDR3 region is CASSSPTGFSNQPQHF. Written as DNA, the CDR3 is TGTGCCAGCAGTAGCCCGACAGGGTTTAGCAATCAGCCCCAGCATTTT.